One and the same sample provided the 25 T cell receptor beta chains below, sequenced in a study of CD8 T cells in Susac syndrome. The RNA input was about 0.5 to 1 ug, and it was reverse transcribed with random hexamers. TCRdb independently ran MiXCR on the immunoSEQ multiplex PCR reads; one entry per CDR3 protein. The sample holds 180,000 or so distinct CDR3 sequences; roughly 94% are singletons and the top ten take less than 0.11%. The sample taken for sequencing was CD4+ T cells from PBMCs. The receptors come from a human donor in good health.

This clonotype was seen once. Its ends do not fully match the called genes, so a read error is possible. This rearrangement joins TRBV29-1 to TRBJ2-5, with TRBD1 as a possible D gene (6 bases). The CDR3 covers 13 residues. CDR1 is SQVTM, CDR2 ANQGSEA, per germline. DNA for the CDR3: TGCAGCGTGGAAGGGGGATCTGAAGAGACCCAGTACTTC. It codes for CSVEGGSEETQYF.

V and J are TRBV7-2 and TRBJ1-1, with D perhaps matching TRBD1 (6 bases). The germline V and J ends were trimmed by 5 bases and 7 bases, with 17 bases remaining between them. Germline V gene sequence: CDR1 SGHTA, CDR2 FQGNSA. This CDR3 is 14 amino acids long. CDR3: CASSPTPGQFEAFF. As DNA, the CDR3 is TGTGCCAGCAGCCCAACACCCGGACAGTTTGAAGCTTTCTTT.

Written as DNA, the CDR3 is TGCAGCGAATTACAGGCGACGGGGGGGGATGAGCAGTTCTTC. Translated, it gives CSELQATGGDEQFF. The chain employs TRBV29-1 and TRBJ2-1, with 8 positions matching TRBD2. This CDR3 contains 14 residues. V lost 7 bases and J lost 8; bases outside the gene matches: 13. Germline V gene data show CDR1 as SQVTM and CDR2 as ANQGSEA.

The rearrangement links TRBV25-1 to TRBJ2-1, with 7 positions matching TRBD2. CDR3 length equals 15 residues. The V segment lost 3 bases and the J segment 4 bases; nucleotides outside the gene matches: 6. Germline lookup yields CDR1 MGHDK and CDR2 SYGVNS. This chain's CDR3 is CASSELSGSYNEQFF. Here the CDR3 DNA reads TGTGCCAGCAGTGAGCTTAGCGGGTCTTACAATGAGCAGTTCTTC.

This rearrangement joins TRBV15 to TRBJ1-1; D not resolved. The CDR3 runs 12 residues. Per germline, CDR1 LNHNV and CDR2 YYDKDF (reference sequence). The V gene lost 1 base and the J gene lost 8 bases, with 8 bases spanning the gap. The CDR3 DNA reads as TGTGCCACCAGCAGAGCAGATCAGGAAGCTTTCTTT. Translating gives CATSRADQEAFF.

The V gene is TRBV5-4, the J gene TRBJ2-3, with D unresolved. With 3 bases removed from V and 1 base from J, the gap between germline ends came to 9 bases. Germline V gene data show CDR1 as SGHNT and CDR2 as YYREEE (reference sequence). The CDR3 contains 14 residues. The CDR3 nucleotides read TGTGCCAGCAGCTCCTGGGGTCGCACAGATACGCAGTATTTT. This encodes CASSSWGRTDTQYF.

CDR3 protein: CASSPGLVSYEQYV. The CDR3 coding sequence is TGTGCCAGCAGCCCAGGACTAGTTTCCTACGAGCAGTACGTC. The V gene is TRBV6-5, the J gene TRBJ2-7, with TRBD2 matching 7 bases. J lost 1 base, V lost 6 bases, and 6 bases had no gene match. This CDR3 has 14 amino acids. The germline V gene has CDR1 MNHEY and CDR2 SVGAGI.

The rearrangement links TRBV7-2 to TRBJ2-2; a possible D gene is TRBD2 (6 bases). From germline, CDR1 is SGHTA and CDR2 FQGNSA. Trimming removed 5 bases from V and 7 bases from J, with 17 bases in between. The length of the CDR3 is 15 residues. The CDR3 nucleotides are TGTGCCAGCAGCCCGGGACTTCCGTACGTCGGGGAGCTGTTTTTT. Translating gives CASSPGLPYVGELFF.

The V call is TRBV5-1, the J call TRBJ2-3; D remains unclear. Per germline, CDR1 SGHRS and CDR2 YFSETQ. V shed 4 bases and J shed 4 bases, with 10 bases lying between them. The length of the CDR3 is 13 residues. Here the CDR3 DNA reads TGCGCCAGCAGCCCCTCCGATGCAGATACGCAGTATTTT. It encodes CASSPSDADTQYF.

The J gene is TRBJ1-5, the V gene TRBV2, with 9 bases lining up with TRBD1. The germline V gene has CDR1 SNHLY and CDR2 FYNNEI. Trimming at V came to 5 bases and at J to 2 bases, leaving 4 bases not matched to a gene. The CDR3 runs to 15 residues. The CDR3 sequence is CASSPRTGGNQPQHF. DNA for the CDR3: TGTGCCAGCAGTCCGCGGACAGGGGGCAATCAGCCCCAGCATTTT. The whole variable domain, filled in from reference TRBV2 and TRBJ1-5, reads EPEVTQTPSHQVTQMGQEVILRCVPISNHLYFYWYRQILGQKVEFLVSFYNNEISEKSEIFDDQFSVERPDGSNFTLKIRSTKLEDSAMYFCASSPRTGGNQPQHFGDGTRLSIL.

V is TRBV12-3 or TRBV12-4 and J is TRBJ2-5, with TRBD1 matching over 12 bases. The J segment lost 4 bases and the V segment lost 4 bases, leaving 7 bases of the junction unmatched. The CDR3 sequence is 16 residues long. Here the CDR3 reads CASSSDRDRGRETQYF. As DNA, the CDR3 is TGTGCCAGCAGTTCGGACCGGGACAGGGGGCGAGAGACCCAGTACTTC.

The rearrangement uses TRBV7-3 and TRBJ2-1; TRBD2 agrees at 7 bases. Per germline, CDR1 SGHTA and CDR2 FQGTGA. The CDR3 runs to 18 residues. V was pared by 3 bases and J by 0 bases, with 11 bases of the junction left unmatched. CDR3 DNA sequence: TGTGCCAGCAGCTTCCGTCCTAGCGGCCCAAGCTCCTACAATGAGCAGTTCTTC. Its protein product is CASSFRPSGPSSYNEQFF.

The J gene is TRBJ2-7, the V gene TRBV4-1; weak D call: TRBD1 (5 bases). CDR3 size: 16 residues. V shed 2 bases and J shed 4 bases, with 18 bases lying between them. Per germline, CDR1 MGHRA and CDR2 YSYEKL. The CDR3, as DNA: TGCGCCAGCAGCCAACCTACTTCAAGGACACTATACGAGCAGTACTTC. It is translated as CASSQPTSRTLYEQYF.

The chain is built from TRBV7-2 and TRBJ2-7; D not resolved. Between the trimmed V and J ends, which lost 2 bases and 0 bases, there was a span of 8 bases. Germline loops: CDR1 SGHTA, CDR2 FQGNSA. The CDR3 is made up of 14 amino acids. This CDR3 is CASSLTRYSYEQYF. CDR3 DNA sequence: TGTGCCAGCAGCTTAACCAGATACTCCTACGAGCAGTACTTC. Based on the CDR3 plus reference TRBV7-2 and TRBJ2-7, the full variable domain is GAGVSQSPSNKVTEKGKDVELRCDPISGHTALYWYRQSLGQGLEFLIYFQGNSAPDKSGLPSDRFSAERTGGSVSTLTIQRTQQEDSAVYLCASSLTRYSYEQYFGPGTRLTVT.

CDR3 sequence: CATSRGSGQRATETQYF. The CDR3 nucleotides are TGTGCCACCAGCAGAGGCTCCGGACAGAGGGCCACAGAGACCCAGTACTTC. The gene calls are TRBV15 and TRBJ2-5, with D possibly matching TRBD1 (6 bases). V was cut by 1 base and J by 4 bases, with 19 bases left in between. This CDR3 has 17 residues. Germline assignment: CDR1 LNHNV and CDR2 YYDKDF (reference sequence).

This clonotype is a singleton in its sample. The CDR3 DNA reads TGCAGCGTTGATAGGACAGGGGGGCAGGAGACCCAGTACTTC. Its protein is CSVDRTGGQETQYF. The chain is built from TRBV29-1 and TRBJ2-5; 10 nucleotides align to TRBD1. Trimming removed 3 bases from V and 5 bases from J; junction bases left unmatched: 6. This CDR3 contains 14 residues. Germline-derived CDR1 and CDR2 are SQVTM and ANQGSEA. The complete variable domain, with remaining parts taken from reference TRBV29-1 and TRBJ2-5, reads SAVISQKPSRDICQRGTSLTIQCQVDSQVTMMFWYRQQPGQSLTLIATANQGSEATYESGFVIDKFPISRPNLTFSTLTVSNMSPEDSSIYLCSVDRTGGQETQYFGPGTRLLVL.

The chain couples TRBV9 to TRBJ2-1, with TRBD2 matching over 13 bases. The CDR3 has 18 amino acids. After removal of 4 bases from V and 0 bases from J, the junction contained 7 bases not matched to a gene. Germline CDR1 and CDR2: SGDLS and YYNGEE. This CDR3 reads CASSPEGLAGNSYNEQFF. CDR3 bases: TGTGCCAGCAGCCCGGAGGGACTAGCGGGGAACTCCTACAATGAGCAGTTCTTC. Supplemented by reference TRBV9 and TRBJ2-1, the full variable domain reads DSGVTQTPKHLITATGQRVTLRCSPRSGDLSVYWYQQSLDQGLQFLIQYYNGEERAKGNILERFSAQQFPDLHSELNLSSLELGDSALYFCASSPEGLAGNSYNEQFFGPGTRLTVL.

V and J are TRBV20-1 and TRBJ1-3; D is unresolved. Between the trimmed V and J ends, which lost 5 bases and 0 bases, there was a span of 8 bases. This CDR3 contains 13 residues. Per germline, CDR1 DFQATT and CDR2 SNEGSKA (reference sequence). In DNA form, the CDR3 reads TGCAGTGCTCCCTTTGTCTCTGGAAACACCATATATTTT. Protein: CSAPFVSGNTIYF.

This sequence joins TRBV7-3 and TRBJ1-5; D might be TRBD1 (6 bases). Germline V gene lookup returns CDR1 SGHTA and CDR2 FQGTGA. Trimming removed 1 base at V and 5 bases at J, with 6 bases between. The CDR3 runs to 13 residues. The CDR3 protein is CASSLKGDQPQHF. The CDR3 region has the DNA TGTGCCAGCAGCTTAAAGGGGGATCAGCCCCAGCATTTT.

The rearrangement joins TRBV3-1 to TRBJ1-5; D might be TRBD1 (5 bases). Trimming left V 3 bases short and J 4 bases short, with 10 bases between. CDR3 size: 14 residues. Germline V lookup: CDR1 LGHDT, CDR2 YNNKEL (reference sequence). CDR3 sequence reads: CASSHGAGNQPQHF. The DNA for the CDR3 is TGTGCCAGCAGCCATGGGGCAGGTAATCAGCCCCAGCATTTT.

The chain couples TRBV5-6 to TRBJ2-6; D may be TRBD1 (6 bases). The CDR3 sequence is 15 residues long. Trimming removed 7 bases at V and 0 bases at J, with 11 bases between. CDR1 SGHDT and CDR2 YYEEEE come from the germline V gene. CDR3 sequence reads: CASASRGSGANVLTF. The DNA for the CDR3 is TGTGCCAGCGCGTCCAGGGGCTCTGGGGCCAACGTCCTGACTTTC.

The rearrangement joins TRBV28 to TRBJ2-3; 7 bases match TRBD2. Germline CDR1 reads MDHEN; CDR2 reads SYDVKM. Losses at the gene ends were 7 bases for V and 2 bases for J; bases not matched to a gene: 9. This CDR3 contains 15 residues. The CDR3 spells CASMGGSFSTDTQYF. DNA for the CDR3: TGTGCCAGCATGGGAGGGAGCTTTTCCACAGATACGCAGTATTTT.

This clonotype was picked up one time. The CDR3 region has the DNA TGTGCCAGCAGTTACAGGGTTAATCGAGAGACCCAGTACTTC. Its translation is CASSYRVNRETQYF. This rearrangement joins TRBV6-5 to TRBJ2-5; D not certain. The CDR3 runs to 14 residues. Between the trimmed V and J ends, which lost 2 bases and 4 bases, there was a span of 11 bases. Germline V gives CDR1 MNHEY, CDR2 SVGAGI.

The CDR3 loop reads CSVIQDIETQYF. Here the CDR3 DNA reads TGCAGTGTAATCCAGGACATAGAGACCCAGTACTTC. This chain links TRBV20-1 with TRBJ2-5, with D perhaps matching TRBD1 (5 bases). V shed 7 bases and J shed 4 bases, with 13 bases lying between them. The CDR3 is made up of 12 amino acids. CDR1 and CDR2 (germline): DFQATT, SNEGSKA (reference sequence).

This rearrangement joins TRBV29-1 to TRBJ1-1; D is perhaps TRBD1 (5 bases). Trimming stripped 7 bases from V and 1 base from J, with 16 bases between. From germline, CDR1 is SQVTM and CDR2 ANQGSEA. The CDR3 consists of 14 residues. Here the CDR3 reads CSARVKGPNTEAFF. CDR3 in DNA: TGCAGCGCCCGAGTTAAGGGGCCGAACACTGAAGCTTTCTTT.